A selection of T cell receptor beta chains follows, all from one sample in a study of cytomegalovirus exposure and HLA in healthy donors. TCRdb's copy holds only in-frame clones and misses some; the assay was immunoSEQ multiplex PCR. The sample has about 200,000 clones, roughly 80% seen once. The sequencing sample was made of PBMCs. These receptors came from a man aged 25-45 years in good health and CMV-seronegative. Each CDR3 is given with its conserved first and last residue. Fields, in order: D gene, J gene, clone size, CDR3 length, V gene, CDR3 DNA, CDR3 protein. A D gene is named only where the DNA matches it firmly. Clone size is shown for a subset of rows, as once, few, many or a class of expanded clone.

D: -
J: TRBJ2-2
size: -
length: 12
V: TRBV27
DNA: TGTGCCAGCAGTTTCAGGTCCGGGGAGCTGTTTTTT
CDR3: CASSFRSGELFF

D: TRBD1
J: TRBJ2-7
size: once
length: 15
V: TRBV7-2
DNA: TGTGCCAGCAGCTTAGGCGGACAGGGGGCTCGGGAGCAGTACTTC
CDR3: CASSLGGQGAREQYF

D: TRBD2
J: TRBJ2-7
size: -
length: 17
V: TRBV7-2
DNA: TGTGCCAGCAGCCCGACTAGCGGGGGGGCCTGGACCTACGAGCAGTACTTC
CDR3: CASSPTSGGAWTYEQYF

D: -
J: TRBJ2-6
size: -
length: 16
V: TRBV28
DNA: TGTGCCAGCACAAGGACAGTGATATCTGGGGCCAGCGTCCTGACTTTC
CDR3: CASTRTVISGASVLTF

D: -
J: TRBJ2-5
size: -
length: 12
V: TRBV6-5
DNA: TGTGCCAGCAGAAAGGGGTTCGAGACCCAGTACTTC
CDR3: CASRKGFETQYF

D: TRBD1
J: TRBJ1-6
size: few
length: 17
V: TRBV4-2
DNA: TGTGCCAGCAGCCAGACAAACAGGGGAAAGTGGAATTCACCCCTCCACTTT
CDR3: CASSQTNRGKWNSPLHF

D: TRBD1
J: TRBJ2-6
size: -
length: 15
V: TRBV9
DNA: TGTGCCAGCAGCGCAGGGGGCTTAGGGGCCAGCGTCCTGACTTTC
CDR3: CASSAGGLGASVLTF

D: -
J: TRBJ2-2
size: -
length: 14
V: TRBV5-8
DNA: TGTGCCAGCAGCTTAATCCCAGGCACCGGGGAGCTGTTTTTT
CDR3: CASSLIPGTGELFF

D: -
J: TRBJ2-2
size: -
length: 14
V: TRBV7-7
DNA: TGTGCTAGCAGCCCCGGCCCGGGATCGTGGGAGCTGTTTTTT
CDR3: CASSPGPGSWELFF

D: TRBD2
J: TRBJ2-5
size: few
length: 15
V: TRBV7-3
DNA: TGTGCCAGCAGCTTATACGGGGAGGCGGGGGAAGAGCAGTACTTC
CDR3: CASSLYGEAGEEQYF

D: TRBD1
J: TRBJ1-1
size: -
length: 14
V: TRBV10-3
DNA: TGTGCCATCAGTAGGGACAGAGGATTGACTGAAGCTTTCTTT
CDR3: CAISRDRGLTEAFF

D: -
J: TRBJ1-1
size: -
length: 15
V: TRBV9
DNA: TGTGCCAGCAGCGTAGATCCAGGGGTGATCACTGAAGCTTTCTTT
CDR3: CASSVDPGVITEAFF

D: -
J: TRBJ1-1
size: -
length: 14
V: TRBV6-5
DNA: TGTGCCAGCAGTTACAGGGGCCCGAACACTGAAGCTTTCTTT
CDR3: CASSYRGPNTEAFF

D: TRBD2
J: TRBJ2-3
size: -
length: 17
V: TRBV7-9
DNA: TGTGCCAGCAGCTTTACACGACTAGCGGGGGGAACAGATACGCAGTATTTT
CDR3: CASSFTRLAGGTDTQYF

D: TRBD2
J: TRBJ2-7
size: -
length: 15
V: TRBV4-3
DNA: TGCGCCAGCAGCCAAGAATCGGGGGGGTGGGCCGAGCAGTACTTC
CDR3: CASSQESGGWAEQYF

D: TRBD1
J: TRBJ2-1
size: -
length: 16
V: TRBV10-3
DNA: TGTGCCATCAGTGCGGATTCGAGACAGGGTTACAATGAGCAGTTCTTC
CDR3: CAISADSRQGYNEQFF